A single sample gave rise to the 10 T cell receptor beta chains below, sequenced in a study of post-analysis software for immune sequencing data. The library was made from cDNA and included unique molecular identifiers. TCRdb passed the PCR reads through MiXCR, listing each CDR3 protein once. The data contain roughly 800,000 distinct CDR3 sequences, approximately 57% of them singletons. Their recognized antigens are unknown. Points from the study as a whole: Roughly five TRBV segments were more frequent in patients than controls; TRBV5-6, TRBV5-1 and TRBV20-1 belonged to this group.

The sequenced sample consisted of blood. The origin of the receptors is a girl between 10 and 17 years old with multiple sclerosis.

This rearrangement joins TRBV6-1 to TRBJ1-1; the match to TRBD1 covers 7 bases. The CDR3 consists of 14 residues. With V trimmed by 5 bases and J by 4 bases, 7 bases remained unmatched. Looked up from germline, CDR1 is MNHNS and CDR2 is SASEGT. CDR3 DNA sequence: TGTGCCAGCAGTAACAGGGGTAGGGGCACTGAAGCTTTCTTT. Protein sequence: CASSNRGRGTEAFF.

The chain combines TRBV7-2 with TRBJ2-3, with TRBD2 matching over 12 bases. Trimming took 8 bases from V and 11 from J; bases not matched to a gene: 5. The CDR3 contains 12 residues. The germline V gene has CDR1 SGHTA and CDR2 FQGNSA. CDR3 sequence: CASGASGGEQYF. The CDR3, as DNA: TGTGCCAGCGGAGCTAGCGGGGGGGAGCAGTATTTT.

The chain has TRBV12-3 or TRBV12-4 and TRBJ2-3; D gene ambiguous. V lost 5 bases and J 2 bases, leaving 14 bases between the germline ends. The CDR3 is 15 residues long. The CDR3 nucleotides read TGTGCCAGCAGTGGCCGTCGAAGAACCACAGATACGCAGTATTTT. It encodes CASSGRRRTTDTQYF.

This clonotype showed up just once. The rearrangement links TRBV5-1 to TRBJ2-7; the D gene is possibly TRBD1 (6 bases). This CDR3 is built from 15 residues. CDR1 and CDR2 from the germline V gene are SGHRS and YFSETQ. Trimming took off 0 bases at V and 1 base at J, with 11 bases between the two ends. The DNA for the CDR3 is TGCGCCAGCAGCTTGGTTCACAGGGATTCCTACGAGCAGTACTTC. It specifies CASSLVHRDSYEQYF. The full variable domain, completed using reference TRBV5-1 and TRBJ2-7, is KAGVTQTPRYLIKTRGQQVTLSCSPISGHRSVSWYQQTPGQGLQFLFEYFSETQRNKGNFPGRFSGRQFSNSRSEMNVSTLELGDSALYLCASSLVHRDSYEQYFGPGTRLTVT.

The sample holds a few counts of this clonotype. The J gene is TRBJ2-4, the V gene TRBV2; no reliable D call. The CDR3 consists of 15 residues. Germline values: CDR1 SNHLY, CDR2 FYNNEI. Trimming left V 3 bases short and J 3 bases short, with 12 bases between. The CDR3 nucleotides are TGTGCCAGCAGTGACCGGACCTGGGACAAAAACATTCAGTACTTC. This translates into CASSDRTWDKNIQYF.

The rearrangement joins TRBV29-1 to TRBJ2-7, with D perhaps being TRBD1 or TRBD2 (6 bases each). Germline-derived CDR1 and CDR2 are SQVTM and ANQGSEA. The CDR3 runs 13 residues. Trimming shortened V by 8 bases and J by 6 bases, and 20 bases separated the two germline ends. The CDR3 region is CSTRGGAGGEQYF. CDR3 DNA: TGCAGCACCAGAGGGGGAGCGGGCGGCGAGCAGTACTTC.

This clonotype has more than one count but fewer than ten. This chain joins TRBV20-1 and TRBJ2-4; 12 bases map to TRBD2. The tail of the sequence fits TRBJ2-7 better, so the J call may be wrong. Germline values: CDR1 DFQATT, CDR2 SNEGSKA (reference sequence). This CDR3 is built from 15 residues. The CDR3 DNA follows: TGCAGTGCTATTAAGACTAGCGGGAGAGGGTACGAGCAGTACTTC. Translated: CSAIKTSGRGYEQYF.

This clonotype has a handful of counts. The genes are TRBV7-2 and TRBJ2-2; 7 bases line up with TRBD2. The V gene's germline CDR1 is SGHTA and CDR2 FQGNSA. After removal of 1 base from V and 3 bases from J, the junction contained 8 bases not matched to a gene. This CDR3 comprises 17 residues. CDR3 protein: CASSLVPSGVYTGELFF. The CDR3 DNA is TGTGCCAGCAGCTTAGTTCCCAGCGGGGTGTACACCGGGGAGCTGTTTTTT.

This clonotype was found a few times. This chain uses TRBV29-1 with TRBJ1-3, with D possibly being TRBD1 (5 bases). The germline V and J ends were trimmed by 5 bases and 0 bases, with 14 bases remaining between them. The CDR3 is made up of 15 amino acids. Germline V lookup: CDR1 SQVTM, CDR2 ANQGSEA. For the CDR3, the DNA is TGCAGCGTTTCTGGGGCTGCGAGCTCTGGAAACACCATATATTTT. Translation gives CSVSGAASSGNTIYF.

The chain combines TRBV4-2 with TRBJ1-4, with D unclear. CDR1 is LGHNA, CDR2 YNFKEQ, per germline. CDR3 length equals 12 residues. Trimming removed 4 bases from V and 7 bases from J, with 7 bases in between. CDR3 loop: CASSPHGEKLFF. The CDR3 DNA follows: TGTGCCAGCAGCCCTCATGGTGAAAAACTGTTTTTT.